These 32 T cell receptor beta chains were all obtained from the same sample, sequenced in a study of identical twins. TCRdb processed the 5' RACE reads anew with MiXCR; each CDR3 protein has one entry. The table shows 240,000 or so distinct CDR3 sequences, with roughly 7% occurring only once. This same sample was also part of a study on yellow fever vaccine responses in identical twins.

The specimen was memory (CD45RO+) T cells sorted from blood. All receptors derive from a woman aged 18-29 years in good health.

V usage is TRBV10-3 and J usage is TRBJ1-5, with TRBD1 matching 7 bases. From germline, CDR1 is ENHRY and CDR2 SYGVKD. V lost 7 bases and J lost 2; bases outside the gene matches: 8. CDR3 length: 15 residues. DNA for the CDR3: TGTGCCATCAAATCAGGGGGAATGGGCAATCAGCCCCAGCATTTT. It specifies CAIKSGGMGNQPQHF.

The rearrangement uses TRBV10-3 and TRBJ1-1; TRBD1 matches 7 bases. The CDR3 length is 15 residues. Germline V gene sequence: CDR1 ENHRY, CDR2 SYGVKD. J was trimmed by 4 bases and V by 4 bases; bases with no gene match: 9. CDR3 bases: TGTGCCATCAGTGTCAACAGGGGCAGCACCACTGAAGCTTTCTTT. Amino acid sequence: CAISVNRGSTTEAFF.

This clonotype appeared a few times. A much larger clone lies one base from this, so it may be a read error. This chain joins TRBV5-1 and TRBJ2-2; D remains unclear. Germline CDR1 reads SGHRS; CDR2 reads YFSETQ. The CDR3 covers 15 residues. The CDR3 sequence is CASNLVFGNTGELFF. In DNA form, the CDR3 reads TGCGCCAGCAACTTGGTTTTTGGGAACACCGGGGAGCTGTTTTTT.

Many counts were recorded for this clonotype. The chain links TRBV5-1 to TRBJ2-1; 7 bases are a match to TRBD1. Per the germline V gene, CDR1 is SGHRS and CDR2 is YFSETQ. Losses at the gene ends were 3 bases for V and 10 bases for J; bases not matched to a gene: 16. The CDR3 totals 16 residues. This CDR3 reads CASSSLTGASGGEQFF. Here the CDR3 DNA reads TGCGCCAGCAGCTCTCTAACAGGGGCGTCTGGGGGCGAGCAGTTCTTC.

V and J are TRBV25-1 and TRBJ2-3; 16 nucleotides line up with TRBD2. CDR3 length equals 22 residues. The ends lost 3 bases at V and 3 bases at J; junction bases unmatched: 18. The germline CDR1 and CDR2 sequences are MGHDK and SYGVNS. Here the CDR3 reads CASSDRDTGTSGRAPWTDTQYF. CDR3 DNA sequence: TGTGCCAGCAGTGACCGGGACACCGGGACTAGCGGGAGGGCCCCTTGGACAGATACGCAGTATTTT.

The table lists this clonotype with many counts. The rearrangement links TRBV5-5 to TRBJ2-5; D is unresolved. CDR3 length: 13 amino acids. Germline values: CDR1 SGHKS, CDR2 YYEKEE (reference sequence). Trimming removed 5 bases from V and 1 base from J, with 9 bases in between. As DNA, the CDR3 is TGTGCCAGCAGTTCCAAACCCCAAGAGACCCAGTACTTC. It translates to CASSSKPQETQYF.

This clonotype has ten or more counts. This chain connects TRBV10-2 to TRBJ2-7; perhaps TRBD1 as D (6 bases). Germline CDR1 is WSHSY and CDR2 is SAAADI. V lost 6 bases to trimming and J lost 10 bases, with 25 bases between them. The CDR3 consists of 15 residues. The CDR3 nucleotides read TGCGCCAGCAGATCGTCTACAGGGTTAGGGCTTCGACAGTACTTC. Its protein product is CASRSSTGLGLRQYF.

This clonotype was counted between two and nine times. This chain uses TRBV12-3 or TRBV12-4 with TRBJ2-5; D is ambiguous. V gave up 5 bases and J gave up 4 bases, with 23 bases separating them. CDR3 length equals 17 residues. The DNA for the CDR3 is TGTGCCAGCAGTCCCCGACCCATCGATCAGCGCCCAGAGACCCAGTACTTC. The encoded protein is CASSPRPIDQRPETQYF.

V gene TRBV28 combines with J gene TRBJ2-7; tentatively, D is TRBD1 (5 bases). Trimming stripped 3 bases from V and 2 bases from J, with 17 bases between. CDR1 is MDHEN, CDR2 SYDVKM, per germline. The CDR3 runs 16 residues. CDR3 in DNA: TGTGCCAGCAGTTTTACCCTCTACAGGCTGACCTACGAGCAGTACTTC. Protein sequence: CASSFTLYRLTYEQYF.

This clonotype was picked up many times. J is TRBJ1-1 and V is TRBV29-1; a weak D match, TRBD1 (6 bases). CDR3 length: 11 amino acids. Trimming took 3 bases from V and 11 from J, leaving 13 bases between them. Germline V gives CDR1 SQVTM, CDR2 ANQGSEA. The CDR3 DNA sequence: TGCAGCGTTGACGTACGGCAGGGGGCTTTCTTT. This encodes CSVDVRQGAFF.

This clonotype was counted ten times or more. This sequence joins TRBV27 and TRBJ2-1; D may be TRBD1 (5 bases). V lost 8 bases and J lost 3, with 17 bases in between. CDR3 length: 15 amino acids. Germline loops: CDR1 MNHEY, CDR2 SMNVEV (reference sequence). The CDR3 here is CASQIGQGNYNEQFF. Written as DNA, the CDR3 is TGTGCCAGCCAAATAGGGCAGGGAAACTACAATGAGCAGTTCTTC.

The sample holds one count of this clonotype. The V gene is TRBV19, the J gene TRBJ2-1; D not resolved. The V end lost 6 bases, the J end lost 0 bases, and 21 bases lay between the germline ends. The CDR3 has 18 amino acids. Germline-derived CDR1 and CDR2 are LNHDA and SQIVND (reference sequence). The CDR3 region has the DNA TGTGCCAGTAGCGACCCAAGGAACTTCCCGGGCTCCTACAATGAGCAGTTCTTC. Amino acids: CASSDPRNFPGSYNEQFF.

This clonotype was detected a few times. This rearrangement joins TRBV21-1 to TRBJ2-3; no check of the table's D call, TRBD1, against the DNA was made. TRBV21-1 is tagged as a pseudogene. The CDR3 is made up of 16 amino acids. CDR3 nucleotide sequence: TGTGCCAGCAGCAACCTTAGGGGGATTCCCCAGGATACGCAGTATTTT. As protein: CASSNLRGIPQDTQYF.

The J gene is TRBJ2-7, the V gene TRBV7-8; D may be TRBD1 or TRBD2 (5 bases each). Trimming took off 1 base at V and 2 bases at J, with 12 bases between the two ends. This CDR3 is 15 amino acids long. Looked up from germline, CDR1 is SGHVS and CDR2 is FQNEAQ. This CDR3 reads CASSLGWDAPYEQYF. The CDR3 bases are TGTGCCAGCAGCTTAGGGTGGGACGCCCCCTACGAGCAGTACTTC.

This clonotype occurred many times. The J gene is TRBJ2-1, the V gene TRBV7-8; unclear D gene. The CDR3 has 18 residues. Germline assignment: CDR1 SGHVS and CDR2 FQNEAQ. Trimming pared 3 bases from V and 7 bases from J, leaving 25 bases between. CDR3: CASSFIAPLPTTGNEQFF. CDR3 nucleotide sequence: TGTGCCAGCAGCTTTATTGCCCCCCTACCAACTACTGGGAATGAGCAGTTCTTC.

This clonotype was counted a few times. The gene calls are TRBV6-1 and TRBJ2-5; D might be TRBD1 (6 bases). The CDR3 has 13 amino acids. Germline lookup yields CDR1 MNHNS and CDR2 SASEGT. The V gene lost 6 bases and the J gene lost 1 base, with 9 bases spanning the gap. DNA of the CDR3: TGTGCCAGCAGACCGGACAGCCAAGAGACCCAGTACTTC. Translation gives CASRPDSQETQYF.

Ten or more counts support this clonotype. The gene calls are TRBV3-1 and TRBJ1-6; D is unresolved. The V end lost 2 bases, the J end lost 9 bases, and 17 bases lay between the germline ends. CDR3 length: 16 residues. Germline V gives CDR1 LGHDT, CDR2 YNNKEL (reference sequence). The CDR3 sequence is CASSQRLGPGGSPLHF. The CDR3 region has the DNA TGTGCCAGCAGCCAACGGCTGGGTCCCGGCGGTTCACCCCTCCACTTT.

This clonotype turned up a few times. This sequence joins TRBV5-1 and TRBJ2-5, with D possibly called TRBD1 or TRBD2 (6 bases each). V was clipped by 4 bases and J by 7 bases, with 17 bases between them. Germline CDR1 SGHRS, CDR2 YFSETQ. CDR3 length equals 14 residues. The CDR3 nucleotides read TGCGCCAGCAGCAATGACCCCGGAGGGGGGACCCAGTACTTC. It specifies CASSNDPGGGTQYF.

This clonotype occurred many times. This chain connects TRBV10-3 to TRBJ2-1; 8 bases fit TRBD1. The CDR3 has 17 residues. Germline CDR1 is ENHRY and CDR2 is SYGVKD. V gave up 4 bases and J gave up 1 base; unmatched junction bases: 9. As DNA, the CDR3 is TGTGCCATCAGTGCTCCGGGACAGGCCACTTCCTACAATGAGCAGTTCTTC. As protein: CAISAPGQATSYNEQFF.

This clonotype was seen at least ten times. This sequence joins TRBV28 and TRBJ1-1, with 9 bases matching TRBD1. V lost 0 bases to trimming and J lost 3 bases; unmatched junction nucleotides: 8. In germline, CDR1 is MDHEN, CDR2 SYDVKM. The CDR3 consists of 17 residues. The CDR3, as DNA: TGTGCCAGCAGTTTATGGGGACAGGGAAGGAGGCACACTGAAGCTTTCTTT. Translating it yields CASSLWGQGRRHTEAFF.

The chain combines TRBV4-1 with TRBJ2-2; a possible D gene is TRBD1 (5 bases). There are 17 residues in the CDR3. Germline-derived CDR1 and CDR2 are MGHRA and YSYEKL. V lost 0 bases and J 6 bases, leaving 17 bases between the germline ends. The CDR3 region is CASSQDVPGPLPGELFF. CDR3 DNA sequence: TGCGCCAGCAGCCAAGATGTCCCAGGGCCTTTGCCCGGGGAGCTGTTTTTT.

This clonotype showed up many times. V and J are TRBV6-4 and TRBJ2-2; D is uncertain. The V and J ends lost 0 bases and 4 bases respectively, with 3 bases between them. CDR1 is MRHNA, CDR2 SNTAGT, per germline. The CDR3 covers 13 residues. CDR3 loop: CASSDSPTGELFF. CDR3 coding DNA: TGTGCCAGCAGTGACTCCCCCACCGGGGAGCTGTTTTTT.

The CDR3 sequence is CSARQQSPTSGRRYEQYF. Written as DNA, the CDR3 is TGCAGTGCCCGCCAACAATCCCCAACTAGCGGGAGAAGGTACGAGCAGTACTTC. V is TRBV20-1 and J is TRBJ2-7, with TRBD2 matching over 11 bases. Germline loops: CDR1 DFQATT, CDR2 SNEGSKA (reference sequence). This CDR3 region has 18 residues. J gave up 4 bases and V 6 bases, and 20 bases lay outside the gene matches.

This clonotype was seen a few times. The gene calls are TRBV5-1 and TRBJ1-1, with unresolved D. V was cut by 4 bases and J by 2 bases, with 12 bases left in between. The CDR3 length is 14 residues. CDR1 and CDR2 from the germline V gene are SGHRS and YFSETQ. The CDR3, as DNA: TGCGCCAGCAGCATAAGACATTTAAACACTGAAGCTTTCTTT. This sequence encodes CASSIRHLNTEAFF.

The chain has TRBV5-1 and TRBJ2-6; D not resolved. CDR3 length: 15 residues. V lost 6 bases, J lost 2 bases, and 12 bases lay in between. CDR1 and CDR2 (germline): SGHRS, YFSETQ. The CDR3 spells CASTLWVAGANVLTF. The CDR3 DNA follows: TGCGCCAGCACCCTTTGGGTGGCTGGGGCCAACGTCCTGACTTTC.

This clonotype was detected a few times. V gene TRBV25-1 combines with J gene TRBJ2-2; D may be TRBD2 (6 bases). The CDR3 sequence is 15 residues long. Germline V lookup: CDR1 MGHDK, CDR2 SYGVNS. Trimming removed 7 bases at V and 1 base at J, with 13 bases between. DNA for the CDR3: TGTGCCAGCACAAGTTCGGGGGTGAACACCGGGGAGCTGTTTTTT. As protein: CASTSSGVNTGELFF.

This chain joins TRBV5-1 and TRBJ1-2; tentatively, D is TRBD1 (5 bases). CDR3 length: 15 amino acids. V was shortened by 2 bases and J by 0 bases, with 11 bases between the two germline ends. Germline CDR1 is SGHRS and CDR2 is YFSETQ. The CDR3 bases are TGCGCCAGCAGCTTTAGAGGGACTTCTAACTATGGCTACACCTTC. Its protein product is CASSFRGTSNYGYTF.

This chain connects TRBV5-1 to TRBJ2-3; D may be TRBD2 (6 bases). The CDR3 sequence is 16 residues long. Germline V gives CDR1 SGHRS, CDR2 YFSETQ. V dropped 6 bases and J dropped 0 bases, with 17 bases sitting between them. The CDR3 is CASTLRGGTSTDTQYF. The DNA of the CDR3 is TGCGCCAGCACCCTCCGGGGAGGAACTAGCACAGATACGCAGTATTTT.

This clonotype has a handful of counts. The chain joins TRBV20-1 to TRBJ2-7, with TRBD2 matching 7 bases. The V gene end was trimmed by 6 bases and the J gene end by 2 bases; junction bases not matched to a gene: 10. This CDR3 spans 14 amino acids. The V gene's germline CDR1 is DFQATT and CDR2 SNEGSKA (reference sequence). The CDR3 region has the DNA TGCAGTGCGTTTGGGGGGGTACGTACCTACGAGCAGTACGTC. It encodes CSAFGGVRTYEQYV.

This clonotype has only a few counts. J is TRBJ2-5 and V is TRBV6-1, with a tentative D call TRBD2 (5 bases). Germline CDR1 MNHNS, CDR2 SASEGT. Trimming left V 3 bases short and J 1 base short, with 12 bases between. The CDR3 length is 15 residues. The CDR3 loop reads CASSDQRGGQETQYF. In nucleotides, the CDR3 is TGTGCCAGCAGTGATCAGAGAGGAGGCCAAGAGACCCAGTACTTC.

This clonotype showed up just a few times. The chain carries TRBV7-2 and TRBJ1-1; a possible D gene is TRBD1 (6 bases). CDR3 size: 13 residues. The V gene's germline CDR1 is SGHTA and CDR2 FQGNSA. With 5 bases removed from V and 6 bases from J, the gap between germline ends came to 13 bases. The CDR3 nucleotides are TGTGCCAGCAGCCTAGGACAGATGGCTGAAGCTTTCTTT. It is translated as CASSLGQMAEAFF.

This clonotype was picked up many times. V gene TRBV10-3 combines with J gene TRBJ2-5, with 9 bases fitting TRBD1. Germline lookup yields CDR1 ENHRY and CDR2 SYGVKD. This CDR3 comprises 15 residues. V was clipped by 3 bases and J by 4 bases; unmatched bases: 6. The CDR3 here is CAISDWDRDIETQYF. The DNA of the CDR3 is TGTGCCATCAGTGATTGGGACAGGGATATAGAGACCCAGTACTTC.